A selection of T cell receptor beta chains follows, all from one sample in a study of cytomegalovirus exposure and HLA in healthy donors. The protocol was immunoSEQ multiplex PCR, while the TCRdb copy is restricted to in-frame clones and leaves out a portion. The repertoire consists of around 90,000 clones, with about four fifths occurring once and the leading ten covering around 7%. The sample consisted of PBMCs. These receptors came from a man in his thirties or forties in good health and CMV-seronegative. Each CDR3 is given with its conserved first and last residue. D genes are given only for firm matches. The listing skips clone size in some rows; elsewhere it reads once, few, many or a size class.

TRBJ1-1	NA	NA	TRBV28	TGTGCCAGCGGGCAGTTTCTCGGGGGGTCTACTGAAGCTTTCTTT	CASGQFLGGSTEAFF
TRBJ1-2	NA	NA	TRBV5-1	TGCGCCAGCAGCTTAGCCGGGTCTTCTAACTATGGCTACACCTTC	CASSLAGSSNYGYTF
TRBJ2-3	TRBD2	once	TRBV11-2	TGTGCCAGCAGCCCCCGGGGACTAGTGTTAGGCACAGATACGCAGTATTTT	CASSPRGLVLGTDTQYF
TRBJ1-2	NA	NA	TRBV30	TGTGCCTGGATTCAGGCCTATGGCTACACCTTC	CAWIQAYGYTF
TRBJ2-7	NA	NA	TRBV29-1	TGCAGCGTTGAAGAGCGAAGCAACGAGCAGTACTTC	CSVEERSNEQYF
TRBJ2-1	TRBD2	NA	TRBV23-1	TGCGCCAGCAGTCAACCCAAGACTAGCGGACGCTTCCTGAGCCCCTACAATGAGCAGTTCTTC	CASSQPKTSGRFLSPYNEQFF
TRBJ1-4	TRBD1	NA	TRBV2	TGTGCCAGCAGTGAGTCAAGGGGGCGGAATGAAAAACTGTTTTTT	CASSESRGRNEKLFF
TRBJ2-7	NA	NA	TRBV28	TGTGCCAGCAGTTTATCAGGGGAAGGGATACCCGAGCAGTACTTC	CASSLSGEGIPEQYF
TRBJ1-2	TRBD1	NA	TRBV2	TGTGCCAGCAGTGAAGCCCCAGGGGGTGGCTACACCTTC	CASSEAPGGGYTF
TRBJ2-7	TRBD1	NA	TRBV5-4	TGTGCCAGCAGCTTGGGACAGGGCAGGTACGAGCAGTACTTC	CASSLGQGRYEQYF
TRBJ1-2	NA	NA	TRBV6-5	TGTGCCAGCAGCTACCCCAATTCCCCAGGCGTCTACACCTTC	CASSYPNSPGVYTF
TRBJ2-7	TRBD2	few	TRBV6-5	TGTGCCAGCAGTTCCGTACTAGCGGAGTACGAGCAGTACTTC	CASSSVLAEYEQYF
TRBJ1-1	NA	NA	TRBV27	TGTGCCAGCAGTTCCCTCGGGGATGGTGAAGCTTTCTTT	CASSSLGDGEAFF
TRBJ1-6	NA	NA	TRBV30	TGTGCCTGGAGTTACGACAGGTTGGGAGGGAGACCCCTCCACTTT	CAWSYDRLGGRPLHF
TRBJ1-5	NA	NA	TRBV4-2	TGTGCCAGCAGCCAAGGAAGAGGCGCGGATCAGCCCCAGCATTTT	CASSQGRGADQPQHF
TRBJ2-6	TRBD2	NA	TRBV11-2	TGTGCCAGCAGCTCCCGAGCGGGGCGTCCTACTGGGGCCAACGTCCTGACTTTC	CASSSRAGRPTGANVLTF
TRBJ2-7	NA	NA	TRBV30	TGTGCCTGGAGTGTAGGGCGGGCCTACGAGCAGTACTTC	CAWSVGRAYEQYF
TRBJ1-1	NA	NA	TRBV30	TGTGCCTGGAGTCTTGATCCAGCTGAAGCTTTCTTT	CAWSLDPAEAFF
TRBJ1-1	NA	NA	TRBV5-4	TGTGCCAGCAGCTTGGGGGACAAGAACACTGAAGCTTTCTTT	CASSLGDKNTEAFF
TRBJ1-4	NA	once	TRBV4-3	TGCGCCAGCAGCCATAGTCCCCTGAGGGATGAAAAACTGTTTTTT	CASSHSPLRDEKLFF
TRBJ2-2	NA	NA	TRBV19	TGTGCCAGTCAAGGGGCCACCGGGGAGCTGTTTTTT	CASQGATGELFF
TRBJ2-7	TRBD1	NA	TRBV19	TGTGCCAGTAGTTTAAAGGGACAGGGGGAGTTCTACGAGCAGTACTTC	CASSLKGQGEFYEQYF
TRBJ1-4	NA	NA	TRBV7-8	TGTGCCAGCAGTTCTACCGGGACAGAAAAACTGTTTTTT	CASSSTGTEKLFF
TRBJ2-5	TRBD2	NA	TRBV30	TGTGCCGGGGGACTAGCAAGCGGCACCGGGACCCAGTACTTC	CAGGLASGTGTQYF
TRBJ2-1	TRBD1	NA	TRBV27	TGTGCCAGCAGGCGGACAGGGGAGTACAATGAGCAGTTCTTC	CASRRTGEYNEQFF
TRBJ2-7	NA	NA	TRBV30	TGTGCCTGGAGTGTACAGGACGGCTACGAGCAGTACTTC	CAWSVQDGYEQYF
TRBJ2-3	NA	NA	TRBV6-4	TGTGCCAGCAGCGACACGGGTATCCCCACAGATACGCAGTATTTT	CASSDTGIPTDTQYF
TRBJ2-7	TRBD2	NA	TRBV29-1	TGCAGCGTTTTAACAGCGGGGATCTACGAGCAGTACTTC	CSVLTAGIYEQYF
TRBJ2-3	TRBD2	NA	TRBV7-9	TGTGCCAGCAGCTTCGATAGCGGGGGGGTATCTGATACGCAGTATTTT	CASSFDSGGVSDTQYF
TRBJ2-6	NA	NA	TRBV9	TGTGCCAGCAGCCGATGGGGGGAAGGGAGCTCTGGGGCCAACGTCCTGACTTTC	CASSRWGEGSSGANVLTF
TRBJ1-5	NA	NA	TRBV4-2	TGTGCCAGCAGCCAAGAGGACTATAGCAATCAGCCCCAGCATTTT	CASSQEDYSNQPQHF
TRBJ2-1	TRBD1	NA	TRBV5-1	TGCGCCAGCACCATCACAGGGGGCGTCTCCTACAATGAGCAGTTCTTC	CASTITGGVSYNEQFF
TRBJ2-7	NA	NA	TRBV25-1	TGTGCCAGCAGTGAATACGGGAGTCAGGACGAGCAGTACTTC	CASSEYGSQDEQYF
TRBJ1-2	TRBD1	NA	TRBV30	TGTGCCTGGAGGACAGGGCTTCTGAGGGGCTACACCTTC	CAWRTGLLRGYTF
TRBJ2-1	TRBD1	few	TRBV6-1	TGTGCCAGCAGCGTGGACAGGGGTAGTGATGAGCAGTTCTTC	CASSVDRGSDEQFF
TRBJ2-3	NA	NA	TRBV6-1	TGTGCCAGCAGGTCCCAAGCTGATACGCAGTATTTT	CASRSQADTQYF
TRBJ2-6	NA	NA	TRBV9	TGTGCCAGCAGCGTAGTTGAGGTCGGGGCCAACGTCCTGACTTTC	CASSVVEVGANVLTF
TRBJ1-3	TRBD1	NA	TRBV5-1	TGCGCCAGCAGCGTGTTACAGGGGGCTGGAAACACCATATATTTT	CASSVLQGAGNTIYF
TRBJ2-2	NA	NA	TRBV6-4	TGTGCCAGCAGTGACTCGATTGAGGCCGGGGAGCTGTTTTTT	CASSDSIEAGELFF
TRBJ1-5	NA	NA	TRBV6-1	TGTGCCAGCAGTGAAGCGAGCGCCCACAATCAGCCCCAGCATTTT	CASSEASAHNQPQHF
TRBJ1-6	NA	NA	TRBV19	TGTGCCAGCACCGCGGCCCTTGGCTCCTATAATTCACCCCTCCACTTT	CASTAALGSYNSPLHF
TRBJ1-4	NA	NA	TRBV11-2	TGTGCCAGCAGCCAAGGGGTGGGGACTAATGAAAAACTGTTTTTT	CASSQGVGTNEKLFF
TRBJ2-7	NA	NA	TRBV4-3	TGCGCCAGCAGCCAAGAACTCGCGGGGGCCTCGAGCTCCTACGAGCAGTACTTC	CASSQELAGASSSYEQYF
TRBJ1-1	TRBD1	few	TRBV5-4	TGTGCCAGCAGCGTAGAGACAGGGCGGGCGAACACTGAAGCTTTCTTT	CASSVETGRANTEAFF